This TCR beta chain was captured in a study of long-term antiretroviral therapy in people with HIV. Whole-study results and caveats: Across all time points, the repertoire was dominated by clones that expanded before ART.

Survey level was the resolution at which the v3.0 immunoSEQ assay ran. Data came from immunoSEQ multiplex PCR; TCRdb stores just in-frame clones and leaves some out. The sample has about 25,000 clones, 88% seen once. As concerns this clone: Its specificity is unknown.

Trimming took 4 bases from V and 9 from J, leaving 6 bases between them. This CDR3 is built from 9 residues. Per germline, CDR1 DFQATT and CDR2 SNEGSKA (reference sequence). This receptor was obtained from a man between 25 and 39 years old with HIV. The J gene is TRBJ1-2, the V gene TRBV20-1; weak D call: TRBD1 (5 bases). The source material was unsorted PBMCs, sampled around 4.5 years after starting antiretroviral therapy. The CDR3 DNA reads TGCAGTGCTACAGGGAGCTACACCTTC. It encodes CSATGSYTF.